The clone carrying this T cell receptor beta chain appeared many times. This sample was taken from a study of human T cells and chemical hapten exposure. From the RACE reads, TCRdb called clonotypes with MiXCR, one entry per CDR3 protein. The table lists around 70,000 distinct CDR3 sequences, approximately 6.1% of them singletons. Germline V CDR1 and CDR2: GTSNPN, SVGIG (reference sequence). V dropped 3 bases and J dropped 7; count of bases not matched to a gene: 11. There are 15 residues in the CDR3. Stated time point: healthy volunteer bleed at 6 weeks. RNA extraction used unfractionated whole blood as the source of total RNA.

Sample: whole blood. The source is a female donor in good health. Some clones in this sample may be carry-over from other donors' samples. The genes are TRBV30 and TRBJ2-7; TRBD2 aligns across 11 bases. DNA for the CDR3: TGTGCCTGGAGCGTTAGACTAGCGGGAAGTCGGGAGCAGTACTTC. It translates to CAWSVRLAGSREQYF.